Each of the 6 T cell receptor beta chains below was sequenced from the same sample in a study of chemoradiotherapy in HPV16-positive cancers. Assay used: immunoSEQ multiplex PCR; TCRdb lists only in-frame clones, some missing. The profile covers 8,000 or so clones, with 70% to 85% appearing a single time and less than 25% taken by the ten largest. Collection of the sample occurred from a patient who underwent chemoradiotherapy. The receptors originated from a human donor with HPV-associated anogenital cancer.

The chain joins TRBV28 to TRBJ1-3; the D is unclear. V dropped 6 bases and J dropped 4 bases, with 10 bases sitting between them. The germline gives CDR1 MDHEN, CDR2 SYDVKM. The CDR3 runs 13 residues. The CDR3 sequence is CASSGVLGNTIYF. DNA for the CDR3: TGTGCCAGCAGCGGGGTATTAGGAAACACCATATATTTT.

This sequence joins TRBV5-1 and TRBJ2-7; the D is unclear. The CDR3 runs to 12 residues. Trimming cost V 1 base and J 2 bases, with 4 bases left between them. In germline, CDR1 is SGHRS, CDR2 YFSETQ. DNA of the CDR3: TGCGCCAGCAGCTTGAGGGCCTACGAGCAGTACTTC. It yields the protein CASSLRAYEQYF.

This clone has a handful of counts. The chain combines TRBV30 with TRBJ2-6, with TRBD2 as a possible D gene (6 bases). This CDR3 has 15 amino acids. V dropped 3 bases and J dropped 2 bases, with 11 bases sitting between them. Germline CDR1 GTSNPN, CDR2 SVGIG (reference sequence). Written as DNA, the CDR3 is TGTGCCTGGAGGCGGGACTCCGCTGGGGCCAACGTCCTGACTTTC. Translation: CAWRRDSAGANVLTF.

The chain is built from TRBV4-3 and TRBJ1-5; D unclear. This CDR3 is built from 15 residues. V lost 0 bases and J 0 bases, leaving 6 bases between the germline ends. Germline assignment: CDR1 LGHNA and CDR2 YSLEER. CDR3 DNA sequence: TGCGCCAGCAGCCAAGAGTACGATAGCAATCAGCCCCAGCATTTT. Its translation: CASSQEYDSNQPQHF.

CDR3 DNA sequence: TGTGCCAGTAGTAAGGGACAGGGGGGAGTCGGGGAGCTGTTTTTT. It is translated as CASSKGQGGVGELFF. The chain uses TRBV19 and TRBJ2-2; 11 bases are shared with TRBD1. With V trimmed by 4 bases and J by 7 bases, 5 bases remained unmatched. There are 15 residues in the CDR3. CDR1 is LNHDA and CDR2 is SQIVND in the germline V gene (reference sequence).

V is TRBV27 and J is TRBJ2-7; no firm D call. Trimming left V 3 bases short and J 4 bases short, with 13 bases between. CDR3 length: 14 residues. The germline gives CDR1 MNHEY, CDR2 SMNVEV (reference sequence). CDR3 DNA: TGTGCCAGCAGTTTCACGCCCGACACGTACGAGCAGTACTTC. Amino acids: CASSFTPDTYEQYF.